This passage covers 24 T cell receptor beta chains from one sample sequenced in a study of metastatic and nonmetastatic thyroid tumors. TCRdb re-called the PCR reads with MiXCR. The table shows fewer than 15,000 clones, with over 20% occurring only once. Every patient underwent thyroid surgery untreated. The sequenced sample consisted of tumor tissue. The receptors were sampled from a female donor with papillary thyroid cancer or a benign thyroid nodule (not recorded which). Some clones in this sample may be carry-over from other donors' samples.

This clone was seen only a few times. This chain joins TRBV29-1 and TRBJ2-4, with D perhaps TRBD1 (5 bases). The J call may not be correct, given that the DNA end is closer to TRBJ2-1. The V gene's germline CDR1 is SQVTM and CDR2 ANQGSEA. The CDR3 is 12 amino acids. The CDR3 nucleotides read TGCAGCGTTGGGGGCTCATCGTGGGATCAGTTCTTC. As protein: CSVGGSSWDQFF.

This clone has just a few counts. The genes are TRBV19 and TRBJ2-7; D gene uncertain. The CDR3 has 15 amino acids. The V gene lost 2 bases and the J gene lost 7 bases, with 18 bases spanning the gap. Germline V gene sequence: CDR1 LNHDA, CDR2 SQIVND (reference sequence). CDR3 residues: CASSIIPYPIGEQYF. In DNA, the CDR3 is TGTGCCAGTAGTATAATCCCCTACCCGATTGGGGAGCAGTACTTC.

As regards this clone: A read error may explain this, as a much larger clone is one base away. The chain uses TRBV5-5 and TRBJ1-2; no definite D call. CDR1 is SGHKS, CDR2 YYEKEE, per germline (reference sequence). The CDR3 consists of 14 residues. Trimming cost V 0 bases and J 4 bases, with 10 bases left between them. CDR3 protein: CASSLGSWSYGYTF. The CDR3 bases are TGTGCCAGCAGCTTGGGCAGTTGGAGCTATGGCTACACCTTC.

The chain has TRBV28 and TRBJ2-3, with TRBD1 identical over 9 bases. Germline loops: CDR1 MDHEN, CDR2 SYDVKM. The CDR3 has 15 amino acids. V was clipped by 6 bases and J by 4 bases; unmatched bases: 8. This chain's CDR3 is CASRLLTGGADTQYF. Written as DNA, the CDR3 is TGTGCCAGCAGGTTACTCACAGGGGGCGCAGATACGCAGTATTTT.

By frequency in the sample, this clone is medium-sized. This chain joins TRBV12-3 or TRBV12-4 and TRBJ1-3; 8 nucleotides align to TRBD1. V was pared by 7 bases and J by 2 bases, with 1 base of the junction left unmatched. The CDR3 runs to 13 residues. The CDR3 loop is CASKQGAGNTIYF. CDR3 sequence (DNA): TGTGCCAGCAAACAGGGGGCTGGAAACACCATATATTTT.

The chain links TRBV5-1 to TRBJ1-2, with D hard to call. V was shortened by 0 bases and J by 5 bases, with 11 bases between the two germline ends. CDR1 and CDR2 (germline): SGHRS, YFSETQ. The CDR3 is 14 residues long. The CDR3 DNA reads as TGCGCCAGCAGCTTGGTCGGCAGCTCATATGGCTACACCTTC. Residues: CASSLVGSSYGYTF.

J is TRBJ2-7 and V is TRBV20-1; a possible D gene is TRBD1 (6 bases). The CDR3 runs 14 residues. V lost 3 bases and J 2 bases, leaving 14 bases between the germline ends. Germline CDR1 and CDR2: DFQATT and SNEGSKA (reference sequence). CDR3 in amino acids: CSASRRGVTYEQYF. CDR3 in DNA: TGCAGTGCTAGTCGCAGGGGAGTCACCTACGAGCAGTACTTC.

The chain recombines TRBV5-5 with TRBJ2-7, with 9 bases fitting TRBD1. CDR3 length: 15 residues. With 3 bases clipped from V and 0 bases from J, the junction kept 4 bases outside the gene matches. The germline V gene has CDR1 SGHKS and CDR2 YYEKEE (reference sequence). The CDR3 bases are TGTGCCAGCAGCTGGAGGACAGGGGTCTCCTACGAGCAGTACTTC. Translated: CASSWRTGVSYEQYF.

Notes on this clone: One end of the junction is discordant with germline, which a read error may explain. The chain is built from TRBV5-6 and TRBJ2-7; unclear D gene. Germline V lookup: CDR1 SGHDT, CDR2 YYEEEE. The CDR3 has 11 residues. The CDR3 DNA reads TGCGCCAGCAGCTTGGATTACGAGCAGTACTTC. It yields the protein CASSLDYEQYF. The full variable domain, rest sourced from reference TRBV5-6 and TRBJ2-7, is DAGVTQSPTHLIKTRGQQVTLRCSPKSGHDTVSWYQQALGQGPQFIFQYYEEEERQRGNFPDRFSGHQFPNYSSELNVNALLLGDSALYLCASSLDYEQYFGPGTRLTVT.

The rearrangement uses TRBV5-6 and TRBJ2-3; TRBD2 agrees at 8 bases. The CDR3 contains 15 residues. Germline CDR1 and CDR2: SGHDT and YYEEEE. The ends lost 3 bases at V and 2 bases at J; junction bases unmatched: 5. CDR3 in amino acids: CASSWIAGSTDTQYF. The CDR3 region has the DNA TGTGCCAGCAGCTGGATAGCGGGGTCCACAGATACGCAGTATTTT.

A single count supports this clone. This chain connects TRBV30 to TRBJ1-6; tentative D call: TRBD1 (6 bases). The germline gives CDR1 GTSNPN, CDR2 SVGIG (reference sequence). CDR3 size: 12 residues. The CDR3 bases are TGTGCGACACGGGACAAGGCTAAGCCCCTCCACTTT. Encoded protein: CATRDKAKPLHF.

By share, this clone ranks as medium-sized. This chain uses TRBV5-6 with TRBJ1-2, with D possibly matching TRBD1 (5 bases). Germline V gives CDR1 SGHDT, CDR2 YYEEEE. The germline V and J ends were trimmed by 2 bases and 4 bases, with 18 bases remaining between them. This CDR3 has 16 amino acids. CDR3 bases: TGTGCCAGCAGCTTTGACAGTGTAGCCGATCCCTATGGCTACACCTTC. Translated, it gives CASSFDSVADPYGYTF.

At least ten counts were recorded for this clone. The identical CDR3 is also encoded by other nucleotide sequences in the sample. This chain links TRBV27 with TRBJ2-3; TRBD2 matches at 13 bases. The CDR3 runs to 16 residues. V shed 4 bases, J shed 3 bases, and the junction held 4 bases outside the gene matches. From germline, CDR1 is MNHEY and CDR2 SMNVEV (reference sequence). CDR3 coding DNA: TGTGCCAGCAGTTCCCGACTAGCGGGAGGTACAGATACGCAGTATTTT. It codes for CASSSRLAGGTDTQYF.

This rearrangement joins TRBV6-5 to TRBJ2-1, with 8 positions matching TRBD2. There are 15 residues in the CDR3. J gave up 9 bases and V 4 bases, and 11 bases lay outside the gene matches. Germline V lookup: CDR1 MNHEY, CDR2 SVGAGI. The CDR3 DNA sequence: TGTGCCAGCAGTTTATATAGCGGGGTAGCCGGTGAGCAGTTCTTC. This codes for CASSLYSGVAGEQFF.

There are a few counts of this clone. The gene calls are TRBV28 and TRBJ1-2; D is uncertain. The CDR3 has 13 residues. Germline lookup yields CDR1 MDHEN and CDR2 SYDVKM. V lost 5 bases and J lost 6, with 13 bases in between. The CDR3 reads CASSVHIIDGYTF. In DNA, the CDR3 is TGTGCCAGCAGTGTACATATCATTGATGGCTACACCTTC.

The chain carries TRBV4-3 and TRBJ2-7; D is possibly TRBD2 (5 bases). V gave up 3 bases and J gave up 0 bases, with 9 bases separating them. Per germline, CDR1 LGHNA and CDR2 YSLEER. The CDR3 runs 14 residues. The DNA of the CDR3 is TGCGCCAGCAGCCAGTGGGAGAGCTCCTACGAGCAGTACTTC. This gives the protein CASSQWESSYEQYF.

The J gene is TRBJ1-5, the V gene TRBV6-1; D is unclear. CDR3 length: 13 residues. The V gene's germline CDR1 is MNHNS and CDR2 SASEGT. Trimming cost V 6 bases and J 6 bases, with 12 bases left between them. CDR3 in amino acids: CASRNGRAQPQHF. The CDR3 DNA follows: TGTGCCAGCAGGAATGGAAGGGCTCAGCCCCAGCATTTT.

This clone was recorded a few times. This chain connects TRBV2 to TRBJ2-7; 7 nucleotides match TRBD1. This CDR3 is built from 14 residues. CDR1 and CDR2 (germline): SNHLY, FYNNEI. Trimming removed 2 bases from V and 5 bases from J; junction bases left unmatched: 6. CDR3 region: CASSERRGLNEQYF. CDR3 coding DNA: TGTGCCAGCAGTGAAAGAAGGGGGCTCAACGAGCAGTACTTC.

This clone was counted only a few times. Its ends do not fully match the called genes, so a read error is possible. The V gene is TRBV10-3, the J gene TRBJ2-2, with 7 bases fitting TRBD2. There are 15 residues in the CDR3. Germline assignment: CDR1 ENHRY and CDR2 SYGVKD. The CDR3 region has the DNA TGTGCCATCCGGCGGGTGCGGGAGTTCACCTGGGAGCTGTTTTTT. Translation: CAIRRVREFTWELFF.

This clone was detected ten times or more. This may stem from a read error, because a much larger clone lies one nucleotide away. This chain joins TRBV6-1 and TRBJ1-2; 7 bases fit TRBD1. J was trimmed by 6 bases and V by 8 bases; bases with no gene match: 12. CDR1 is MNHNS, CDR2 SASEGT, per germline. The CDR3 sequence is 14 residues long. The CDR3 sequence is CASRSNRGLDGYTF. The CDR3 region has the DNA TGTGCCAGCCGTTCGAACAGGGGTTTGGATGGCTACACCTTC.

The table lists this clone with many counts. J is TRBJ2-3 and V is TRBV6-1; 14 nucleotides agree with TRBD2. Germline V gene sequence: CDR1 MNHNS, CDR2 SASEGT. This CDR3 has 15 residues. J lost 4 bases, V lost 6 bases, and 3 bases had no gene match. Written as DNA, the CDR3 is TGTGCCAGCAGGGGACTAGCGGGAGATTCAGATACGCAGTATTTT. It codes for CASRGLAGDSDTQYF.

This clone appeared many times. This chain connects TRBV3-1 to TRBJ1-4, with no clear D. The CDR3 sequence is 13 residues long. CDR1 is LGHDT, CDR2 YNNKEL, per germline (reference sequence). Trimming removed 0 bases at V and 8 bases at J, with 7 bases between. CDR3 sequence reads: CASSQDKEEKLFF. In DNA, the CDR3 is TGTGCCAGCAGCCAAGATAAGGAGGAAAAACTGTTTTTT.

Ten or more counts support this clone. The chain is built from TRBV7-9 and TRBJ2-7; 8 nucleotides match TRBD2. After removal of 5 bases from V and 3 bases from J, the junction contained 6 bases not matched to a gene. The CDR3 extends over 14 amino acids. The germline CDR1 and CDR2 sequences are SEHNR and FQNEAQ (reference sequence). The CDR3 spells CASSGTSGIYEQYF. CDR3 coding DNA: TGTGCCAGCAGCGGCACTAGCGGAATCTACGAGCAGTACTTC.

This clone has a count of ten or more. The CDR3 protein is CASSYSGQPDEPQHF. Here the CDR3 DNA reads TGTGCCAGCAGTTACTCAGGACAGCCCGATGAGCCCCAGCATTTT. The chain links TRBV6-6 to TRBJ1-5, with a possible D match to TRBD1 (6 bases). The CDR3 runs to 15 residues. CDR1 and CDR2 from the germline V gene are MNHNY and SVGAGI (reference sequence). V lost 0 bases and J 8 bases, leaving 14 bases between the germline ends.